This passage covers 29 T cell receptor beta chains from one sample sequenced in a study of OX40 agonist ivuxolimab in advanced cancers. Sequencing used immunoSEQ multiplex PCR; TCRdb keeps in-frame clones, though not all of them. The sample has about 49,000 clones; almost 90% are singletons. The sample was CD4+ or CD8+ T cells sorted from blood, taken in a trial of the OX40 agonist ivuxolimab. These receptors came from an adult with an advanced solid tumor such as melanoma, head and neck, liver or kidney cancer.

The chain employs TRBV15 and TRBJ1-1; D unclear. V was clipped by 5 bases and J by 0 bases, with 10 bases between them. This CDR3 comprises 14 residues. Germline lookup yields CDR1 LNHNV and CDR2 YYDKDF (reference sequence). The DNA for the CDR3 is TGTGCCACCAGCCCAAGAGCGTTGAACACTGAAGCTTTCTTT. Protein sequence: CATSPRALNTEAFF.

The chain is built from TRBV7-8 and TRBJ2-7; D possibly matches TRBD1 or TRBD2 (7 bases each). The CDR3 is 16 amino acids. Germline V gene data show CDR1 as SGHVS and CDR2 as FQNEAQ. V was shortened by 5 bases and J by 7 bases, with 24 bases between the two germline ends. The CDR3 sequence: CASSLISGDSLMEQYF. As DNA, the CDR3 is TGTGCCAGCAGCCTAATCAGCGGGGACAGCCTTATGGAGCAGTACTTC.

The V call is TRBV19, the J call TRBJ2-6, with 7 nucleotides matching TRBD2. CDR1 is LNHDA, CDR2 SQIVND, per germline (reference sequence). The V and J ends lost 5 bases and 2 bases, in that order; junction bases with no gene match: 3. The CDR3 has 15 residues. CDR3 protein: CASSPRGAGANVLTF. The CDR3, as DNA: TGTGCCAGTAGTCCCCGGGGGGCTGGGGCCAACGTCCTGACTTTC.

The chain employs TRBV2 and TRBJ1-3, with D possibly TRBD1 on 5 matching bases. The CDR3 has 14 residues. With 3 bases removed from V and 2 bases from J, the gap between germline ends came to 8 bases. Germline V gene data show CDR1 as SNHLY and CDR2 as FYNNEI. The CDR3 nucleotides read TGTGCCAGCAGTGACGGAGGGGCTGGAAACACCATATATTTT. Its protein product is CASSDGGAGNTIYF.

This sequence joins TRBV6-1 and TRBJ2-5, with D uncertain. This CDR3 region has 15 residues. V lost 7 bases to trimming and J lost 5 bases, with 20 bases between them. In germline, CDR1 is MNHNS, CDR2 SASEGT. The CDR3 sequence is CASTQGTIQGETQYF. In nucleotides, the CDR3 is TGTGCCAGCACCCAAGGTACTATCCAAGGGGAGACCCAGTACTTC.

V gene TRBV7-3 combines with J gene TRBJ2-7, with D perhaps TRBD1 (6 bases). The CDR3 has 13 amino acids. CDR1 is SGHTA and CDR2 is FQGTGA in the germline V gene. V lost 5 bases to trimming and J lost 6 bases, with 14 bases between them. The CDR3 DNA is TGTGCCAGCAGCACCCGGGACAAGGGCGAGCAGTACTTC. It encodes CASSTRDKGEQYF. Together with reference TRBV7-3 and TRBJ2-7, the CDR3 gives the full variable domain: GAGVSQTPSNKVTEKGKYVELRCDPISGHTALYWYRQSLGQGPEFLIYFQGTGAADDSGLPNDRFFAVRPEGSVSTLKIQRTERGDSAVYLCASSTRDKGEQYFGPGTRLTVT.

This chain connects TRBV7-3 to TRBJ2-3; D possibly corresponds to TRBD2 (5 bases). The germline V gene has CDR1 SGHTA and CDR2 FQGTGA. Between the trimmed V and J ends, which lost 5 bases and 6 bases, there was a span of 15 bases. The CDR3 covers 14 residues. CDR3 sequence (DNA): TGTGCCAGCAGCCAGGACGGGGTTAGCGATACGCAGTATTTT. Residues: CASSQDGVSDTQYF.

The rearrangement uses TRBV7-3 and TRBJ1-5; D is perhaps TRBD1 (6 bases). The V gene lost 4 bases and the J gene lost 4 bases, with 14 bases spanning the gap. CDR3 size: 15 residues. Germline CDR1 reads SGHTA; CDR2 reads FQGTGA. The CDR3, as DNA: TGTGCCAGCAGCTGGGGCTGGGACATAAATCAGCCCCAGCATTTT. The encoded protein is CASSWGWDINQPQHF.

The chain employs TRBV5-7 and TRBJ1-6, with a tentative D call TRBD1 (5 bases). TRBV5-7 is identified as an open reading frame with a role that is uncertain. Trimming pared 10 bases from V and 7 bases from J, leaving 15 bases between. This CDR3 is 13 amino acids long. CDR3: CAQPRQGNSPLHF. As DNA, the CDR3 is TGTGCCCAACCGCGGCAGGGCAATTCACCCCTCCACTTT.

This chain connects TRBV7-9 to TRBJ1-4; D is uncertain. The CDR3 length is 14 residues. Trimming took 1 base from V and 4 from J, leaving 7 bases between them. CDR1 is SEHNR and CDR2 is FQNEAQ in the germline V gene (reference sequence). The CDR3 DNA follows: TGTGCCAGCAGCTTAGGCAGGATTAATGAAAAACTGTTTTTT. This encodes CASSLGRINEKLFF. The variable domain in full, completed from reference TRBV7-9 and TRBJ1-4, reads DTGVSQNPRHKITKRGQNVTFRCDPISEHNRLYWYRQTLGQGPEFLTYFQNEAQLEKSRLLSDRFSAERPKGSFSTLEIQRTEQGDSAMYLCASSLGRINEKLFFGSGTQLSVL.

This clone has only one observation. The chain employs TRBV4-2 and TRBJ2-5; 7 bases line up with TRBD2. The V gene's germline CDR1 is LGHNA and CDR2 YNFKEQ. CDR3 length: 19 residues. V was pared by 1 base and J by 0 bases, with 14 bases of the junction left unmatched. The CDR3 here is CASSQGSSGGSWDQETQYF. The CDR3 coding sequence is TGTGCCAGCAGCCAAGGTTCGTCTGGCGGGAGTTGGGACCAAGAGACCCAGTACTTC.

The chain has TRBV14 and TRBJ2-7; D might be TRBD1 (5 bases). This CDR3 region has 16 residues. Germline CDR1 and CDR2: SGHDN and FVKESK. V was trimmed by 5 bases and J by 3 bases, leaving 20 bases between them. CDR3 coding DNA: TGTGCCAGCAGCGTAACATCAGGGTACGCTTACTACGAGCAGTACTTC. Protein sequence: CASSVTSGYAYYEQYF.

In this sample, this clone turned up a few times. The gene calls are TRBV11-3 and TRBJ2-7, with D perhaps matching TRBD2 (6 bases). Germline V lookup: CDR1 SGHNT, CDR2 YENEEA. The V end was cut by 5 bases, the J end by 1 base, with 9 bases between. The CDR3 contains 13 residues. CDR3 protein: CASSRGSSYEQYF. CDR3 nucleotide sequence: TGTGCCAGCAGCCGGGGGTCGTCCTACGAGCAGTACTTC.

The CDR3 nucleotides are TGTGCCAGCAGCCATGCCTTGATGACCCAGTACTTC. It codes for CASSHALMTQYF. J is TRBJ2-5 and V is TRBV14; no clear D. This CDR3 has 12 amino acids. CDR1 is SGHDN and CDR2 is FVKESK in the germline V gene. V lost 3 bases to trimming and J lost 7 bases, with 9 bases between them.

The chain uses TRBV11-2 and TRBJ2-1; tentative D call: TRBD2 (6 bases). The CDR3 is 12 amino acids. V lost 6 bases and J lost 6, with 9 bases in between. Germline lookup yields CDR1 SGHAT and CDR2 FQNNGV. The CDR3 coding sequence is TGTGCCAGCAGACCGGAGGGCAATGAGCAGTTCTTC. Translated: CASRPEGNEQFF.

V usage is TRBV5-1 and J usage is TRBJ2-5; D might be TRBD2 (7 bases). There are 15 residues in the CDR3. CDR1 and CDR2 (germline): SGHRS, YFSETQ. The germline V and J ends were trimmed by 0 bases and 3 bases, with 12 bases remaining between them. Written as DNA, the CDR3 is TGCGCCAGCAGCTTGGATGGGGGGGGCGAAGAGACCCAGTACTTC. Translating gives CASSLDGGGEETQYF.

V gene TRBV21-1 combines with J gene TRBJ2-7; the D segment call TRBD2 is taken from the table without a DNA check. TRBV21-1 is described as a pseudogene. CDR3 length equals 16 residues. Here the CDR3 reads CASSKSSLARDYEQYF. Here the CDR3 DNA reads TGTGCCAGCAGCAAATCCTCACTAGCGAGAGACTACGAGCAGTACTTC.

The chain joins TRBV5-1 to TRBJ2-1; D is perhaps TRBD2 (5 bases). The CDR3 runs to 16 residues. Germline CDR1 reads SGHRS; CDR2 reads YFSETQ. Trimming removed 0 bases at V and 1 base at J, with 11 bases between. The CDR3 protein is CASSLDEGGSYNEQFF. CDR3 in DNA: TGCGCCAGCAGCTTGGACGAGGGCGGGTCCTACAATGAGCAGTTCTTC.

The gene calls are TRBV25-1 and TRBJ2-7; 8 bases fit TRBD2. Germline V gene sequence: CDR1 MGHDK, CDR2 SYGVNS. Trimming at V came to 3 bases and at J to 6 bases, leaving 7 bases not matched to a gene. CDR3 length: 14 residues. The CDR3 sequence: CASSEAGGNREQYF. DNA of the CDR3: TGTGCCAGCAGTGAGGCGGGGGGAAATCGCGAGCAGTACTTC.

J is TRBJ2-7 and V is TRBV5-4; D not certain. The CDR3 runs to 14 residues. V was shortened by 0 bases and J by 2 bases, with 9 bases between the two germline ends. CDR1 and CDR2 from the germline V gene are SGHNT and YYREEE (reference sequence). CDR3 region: CASSLEDVTYEQYF. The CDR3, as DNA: TGTGCCAGCAGCTTGGAGGACGTTACCTACGAGCAGTACTTC.

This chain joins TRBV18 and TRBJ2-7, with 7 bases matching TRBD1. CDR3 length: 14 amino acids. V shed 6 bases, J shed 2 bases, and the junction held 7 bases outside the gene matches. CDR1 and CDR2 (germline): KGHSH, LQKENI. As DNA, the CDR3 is TGTGCCAGCTCGGCTAACAGGGGCGCCTACGAGCAGTACTTC. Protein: CASSANRGAYEQYF.

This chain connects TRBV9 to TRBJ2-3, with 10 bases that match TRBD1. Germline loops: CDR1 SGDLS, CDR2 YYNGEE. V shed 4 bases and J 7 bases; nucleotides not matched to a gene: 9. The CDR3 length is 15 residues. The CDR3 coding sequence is TGTGCCAGCAGCAAAAGACAGGGGGCGCTGAATACGCAGTATTTT. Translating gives CASSKRQGALNTQYF.

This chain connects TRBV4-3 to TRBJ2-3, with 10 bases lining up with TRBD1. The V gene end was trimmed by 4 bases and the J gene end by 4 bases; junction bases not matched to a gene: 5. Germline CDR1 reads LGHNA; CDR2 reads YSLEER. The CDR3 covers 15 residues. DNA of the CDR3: TGCGCCAGCAGCCCCCGAGGGACAGGGGCAGATACGCAGTATTTT. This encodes CASSPRGTGADTQYF.

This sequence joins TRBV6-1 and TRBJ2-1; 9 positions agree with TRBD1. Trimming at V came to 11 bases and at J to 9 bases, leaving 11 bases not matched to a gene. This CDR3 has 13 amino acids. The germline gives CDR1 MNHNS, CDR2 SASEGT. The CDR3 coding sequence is TGTGCCTCCGGGACAGGGCCCTACGGTGAGCAGTTCTTC. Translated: CASGTGPYGEQFF.

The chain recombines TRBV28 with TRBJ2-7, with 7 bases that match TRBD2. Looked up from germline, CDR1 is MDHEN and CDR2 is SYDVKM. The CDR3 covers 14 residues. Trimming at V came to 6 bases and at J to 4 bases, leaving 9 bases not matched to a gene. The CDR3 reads CASRERGGRYEQYF. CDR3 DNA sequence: TGTGCCAGCAGAGAGCGGGGAGGGAGGTACGAGCAGTACTTC.

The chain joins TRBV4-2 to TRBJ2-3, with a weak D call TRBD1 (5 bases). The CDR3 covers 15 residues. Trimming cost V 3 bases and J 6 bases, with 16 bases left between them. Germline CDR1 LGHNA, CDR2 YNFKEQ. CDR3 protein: CASSQPTAALDTQYF. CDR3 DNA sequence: TGTGCCAGCAGCCAGCCGACAGCTGCACTGGATACGCAGTATTTT.

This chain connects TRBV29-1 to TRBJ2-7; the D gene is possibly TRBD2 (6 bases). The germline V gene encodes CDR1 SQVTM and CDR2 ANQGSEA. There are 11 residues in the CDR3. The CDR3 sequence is CGVLWGDEQYF. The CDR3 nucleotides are TGCGGAGTCCTTTGGGGGGACGAGCAGTACTTC.

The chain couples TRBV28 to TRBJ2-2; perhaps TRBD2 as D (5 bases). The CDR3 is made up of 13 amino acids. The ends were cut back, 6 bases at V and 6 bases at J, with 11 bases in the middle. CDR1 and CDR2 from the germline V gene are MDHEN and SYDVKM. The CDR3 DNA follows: TGTGCCAGCAGCCGGATCGGGGCCGGGGAGCTGTTTTTT. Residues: CASSRIGAGELFF.

This CDR3 reads CASSPSGRPGETQYF. The CDR3 DNA is TGCGCCAGCAGCCCTAGCGGGAGACCTGGAGAGACCCAGTACTTC. The chain uses TRBV5-1 and TRBJ2-5; 10 bases fit TRBD2. The CDR3 extends over 15 amino acids. Per germline, CDR1 SGHRS and CDR2 YFSETQ. The J segment lost 4 bases and the V segment lost 4 bases, leaving 7 bases of the junction unmatched. The whole variable domain, remainder taken from reference TRBV5-1 and TRBJ2-5, is KAGVTQTPRYLIKTRGQQVTLSCSPISGHRSVSWYQQTPGQGLQFLFEYFSETQRNKGNFPGRFSGRQFSNSRSEMNVSTLELGDSALYLCASSPSGRPGETQYFGPGTRLLVL.